This entry describes one T cell receptor (beta chain). The sample belongs to a study of T cell responses to AZD1222 COVID-19 vaccine. Clones were read by immunoSEQ multiplex PCR, and TCRdb kept only the in-frame ones, dropping some. The data show just under 85,000 clones, 86% seen once. Losses at the gene ends were 5 bases for V and 0 bases for J; bases not matched to a gene: 4. Germline-derived CDR1 and CDR2 are SGHTA and FQGTGA. The CDR3 totals 16 residues. The sample in question was peripheral blood, obtained on day 0 of AZD1222 vaccination. This rearrangement joins TRBV7-3 to TRBJ2-3, with 11 bases matching TRBD2. The sequence came from an adult in good health. CDR3 DNA: TGTGCCAGCAGCCAGGGACTAGCGGCTAGCACAGATACGCAGTATTTT. The encoded protein is CASSQGLAASTDTQYF.